This TCR beta chain emerged from a study of cytomegalovirus exposure and HLA in healthy donors. Findings of the study overall: Cytomegalovirus association was assigned to about 150 TCR beta chains. Accurate predictions that matched the HLA-A and HLA-B alleles of most subjects were reportedly made from TCR beta sequences.

The primer mix had 60 Vbeta and 13 Jbeta primers. TCRdb's table, derived via immunoSEQ multiplex PCR, lists solely in-frame clones and lacks some. The table lists about 88,000 clones, around 89% of them singletons. With respect to this clone: Its matching antigen is unknown.

In germline, CDR1 is SGHVS, CDR2 FQNEAQ. The V end lost 2 bases, the J end lost 3 bases, and 17 bases lay between the germline ends. The CDR3 runs 17 residues. Everyone who donated was a healthy bone marrow donor. Sample: PBMCs. The chain carries TRBV7-8 and TRBJ1-3; possibly TRBD1 for D (5 bases). The sequence derives from a young man in good health and CMV-seronegative. The CDR3 is CASSLITQGFGGNTIYF. The CDR3 DNA sequence: TGTGCCAGCAGCTTAATTACCCAGGGCTTCGGTGGAAACACCATATATTTT. Using reference TRBV7-8 and TRBJ1-3 for the parts outside the CDR3, the full variable domain is GAGVSQSPRYKVAKRGQDVALRCDPISGHVSLFWYQQALGQGPEFLTYFQNEAQLDKSGLPSDRFFAERPEGSVSTLKIQRTQQEDSAVYLCASSLITQGFGGNTIYFGEGSWLTVV.